This entry describes one TCR beta chain. Its specificity is unknown. This specimen comes from a study of CD8 T cells in ankylosing spondylitis. Using quantitative 5'-RACE with molecular barcodes, the authors made TCR beta libraries. A single record per CDR3 protein comes from TCRdb applying MiXCR to the 5' RACE reads. This sample has roughly 200,000 distinct CDR3 sequences, with around 24% found just once. Overall study results and limits: In peripheral blood, disease-linked CD8+ clones occurred at relatively low frequencies. The clones that were linked to disease were reported to be significantly enriched in matched synovial fluid samples from ankylosing spondylitis patients. Characteristic of ankylosing spondylitis blood, it appeared, was a TCR beta motif comprising several highly homologous variants.

CDR3 length equals 14 residues. V shed 6 bases and J 9 bases; nucleotides not matched to a gene: 9. From germline, CDR1 is SGHRS and CDR2 YFSETQ. This receptor was identified in a male donor with ankylosing spondylitis or in good health (not recorded which). Sequences were obtained from blood, either unsorted or a sorted T cell fraction (not recorded which). The chain recombines TRBV5-1 with TRBJ2-1; 10 bases are shared with TRBD2. The CDR3 DNA reads as TGCGCCAGCAAGCTAGCGGGAGAAGGGGGTGAGCAGTTCTTC. Encoded protein: CASKLAGEGGEQFF. Drawing the rest from reference TRBV5-1 and TRBJ2-1, the complete variable domain is KAGVTQTPRYLIKTRGQQVTLSCSPISGHRSVSWYQQTPGQGLQFLFEYFSETQRNKGNFPGRFSGRQFSNSRSEMNVSTLELGDSALYLCASKLAGEGGEQFFGPGTRLTVL.